This is a list of T cell receptor beta chains from one sample in a study of OX40 agonist ivuxolimab in advanced cancers. Assay: immunoSEQ multiplex PCR; the TCRdb copy retains only in-frame clones and omits some. The sample includes around 60,000 clones, around 90% seen only once; the top ten take approximately 16%. This specimen consisted of CD4+ or CD8+ T cells sorted from blood, obtained in a trial of the OX40 agonist ivuxolimab. Source of these receptors: an adult with an advanced solid tumor such as melanoma, head and neck, liver or kidney cancer. CDR3s include the opening cysteine and the closing phenylalanine or tryptophan. A D gene is named only where the DNA matches it firmly. Rows give clone size only sometimes, using once, few, many, or a class for an expanded clone.

J gene: TRBJ1-4
D gene: -
V gene: TRBV6-1
clone size: -
CDR3 protein: CASSDPWQGTNEKLFF
CDR3 DNA: TGTGCCAGCAGTGATCCCTGGCAGGGCACTAATGAAAAACTGTTTTTT

J gene: TRBJ2-2
D gene: TRBD1
V gene: TRBV6-6
clone size: -
CDR3 protein: CASSDSKQGLGELFF
CDR3 DNA: TGTGCCAGCAGTGACTCGAAACAGGGGCTCGGGGAGCTGTTTTTT

J gene: TRBJ2-1
D gene: -
V gene: TRBV11-1
clone size: -
CDR3 protein: CASSLVGGLNEQFF
CDR3 DNA: TGTGCCAGCAGCTTAGTAGGAGGTCTGAATGAGCAGTTCTTC

J gene: TRBJ1-2
D gene: -
V gene: TRBV11-2
clone size: -
CDR3 protein: CASSLDRGTSNYGYTF
CDR3 DNA: TGTGCCAGCAGCTTAGACAGGGGAACTTCTAACTATGGCTACACCTTC

J gene: TRBJ2-3
D gene: TRBD1
V gene: TRBV9
clone size: -
CDR3 protein: CASSALTGTDTQYF
CDR3 DNA: TGTGCCAGCAGCGCGCTGACAGGGACAGATACGCAGTATTTT

J gene: TRBJ1-5
D gene: TRBD1
V gene: TRBV6-6
clone size: -
CDR3 protein: CASSYPGTADQPQHF
CDR3 DNA: TGTGCCAGCAGTTACCCCGGGACAGCAGATCAGCCCCAGCATTTT

J gene: TRBJ2-3
D gene: -
V gene: TRBV21-1
clone size: -
CDR3 protein: CASSKGREASTDTQYF
CDR3 DNA: TGTGCCAGCAGCAAAGGGAGGGAAGCGAGCACAGATACGCAGTATTTT

J gene: TRBJ2-7
D gene: -
V gene: TRBV30
clone size: -
CDR3 protein: CAWSYATGYEQYF
CDR3 DNA: TGTGCCTGGAGTTATGCGACAGGCTACGAGCAGTACTTC

J gene: TRBJ2-7
D gene: -
V gene: TRBV28
clone size: -
CDR3 protein: CASSLQGTLYEQYF
CDR3 DNA: TGTGCCAGCAGTTTGCAGGGGACACTCTACGAGCAGTACTTC

J gene: TRBJ1-2
D gene: -
V gene: TRBV28
clone size: -
CDR3 protein: CASSLPGYGYTF
CDR3 DNA: TGTGCCAGCAGTTTACCCGGGTATGGCTACACCTTC

J gene: TRBJ2-1
D gene: TRBD1
V gene: TRBV15
clone size: -
CDR3 protein: CATSRDYAGQGVYNEQFF
CDR3 DNA: TGTGCCACCAGCAGAGATTATGCGGGACAGGGGGTATACAATGAGCAGTTCTTC

J gene: TRBJ2-2
D gene: -
V gene: TRBV19
clone size: -
CDR3 protein: CASSIGDVVTGELFF
CDR3 DNA: TGTGCCAGTAGTATCGGGGACGTAGTCACCGGGGAGCTGTTTTTT

J gene: TRBJ2-1
D gene: TRBD2
V gene: TRBV7-6
clone size: -
CDR3 protein: CASSLATSGTYNEQFF
CDR3 DNA: TGTGCCAGCAGCTTAGCTACTAGCGGGACGTACAATGAGCAGTTCTTC

J gene: TRBJ2-7
D gene: TRBD1
V gene: TRBV18
clone size: -
CDR3 protein: CASSQAATGEYYEQYF
CDR3 DNA: TGTGCCAGCTCCCAGGCGGCGACAGGGGAGTATTACGAGCAGTACTTC

J gene: TRBJ1-2
D gene: -
V gene: TRBV6-1
clone size: -
CDR3 protein: CASSETGYGYTF
CDR3 DNA: TGTGCCAGCAGTGAAACGGGATATGGCTACACCTTC

J gene: TRBJ2-1
D gene: -
V gene: TRBV2
clone size: -
CDR3 protein: CASSDWQGHINEQFF
CDR3 DNA: TGTGCCAGCAGTGATTGGCAGGGGCATATCAATGAGCAGTTCTTC

J gene: TRBJ1-5
D gene: -
V gene: TRBV28
clone size: -
CDR3 protein: CASSPALQPQHF
CDR3 DNA: TGTGCCAGCAGCCCGGCACTTCAGCCCCAGCATTTT

J gene: TRBJ1-5
D gene: TRBD1
V gene: TRBV18
clone size: few
CDR3 protein: CASSAMTGVQHF
CDR3 DNA: TGTGCCAGCTCAGCGATGACAGGGGTCCAGCATTTT

J gene: TRBJ2-1
D gene: -
V gene: TRBV5-2
clone size: -
CDR3 protein: CASSHFLTSGNANEQFF
CDR3 DNA: TGCGCCAGCAGCCACTTTCTGACTAGCGGGAATGCGAATGAGCAGTTCTTC

J gene: TRBJ2-2
D gene: -
V gene: TRBV7-2
clone size: -
CDR3 protein: CASSIIANTGELFF
CDR3 DNA: TGTGCCAGCAGCATAATCGCGAACACCGGGGAGCTGTTTTTT

J gene: TRBJ2-7
D gene: TRBD1
V gene: TRBV2
clone size: once
CDR3 protein: CASRIDRGEQYF
CDR3 DNA: TGTGCCAGCAGGATCGACAGGGGCGAGCAGTACTTC

J gene: TRBJ2-7
D gene: TRBD2
V gene: TRBV5-1
clone size: -
CDR3 protein: CASSIGTSGRASHEQYF
CDR3 DNA: TGCGCCAGCAGCATCGGGACTAGCGGGAGGGCCTCCCACGAGCAGTACTTC

J gene: TRBJ1-5
D gene: TRBD1
V gene: TRBV19
clone size: -
CDR3 protein: CASSPPPQGARSQPQHF
CDR3 DNA: TGTGCCAGTAGTCCCCCCCCACAGGGGGCCAGAAGTCAGCCCCAGCATTTT

J gene: TRBJ1-6
D gene: -
V gene: TRBV19
clone size: -
CDR3 protein: CASRHTGSSPLHF
CDR3 DNA: TGTGCCAGTAGGCATACAGGGAGCTCACCCCTCCACTTT

J gene: TRBJ2-2
D gene: -
V gene: TRBV4-3
clone size: few
CDR3 protein: CASSQGGELFF
CDR3 DNA: TGCGCCAGCAGCCAAGGCGGGGAGCTGTTTTTT

J gene: TRBJ2-7
D gene: TRBD1
V gene: TRBV30
clone size: -
CDR3 protein: CAWSPDRGTYEQYF
CDR3 DNA: TGTGCCTGGAGTCCCGACAGGGGCACCTACGAGCAGTACTTC

J gene: TRBJ1-1
D gene: -
V gene: TRBV28
clone size: -
CDR3 protein: CASSLWAGTNTEAFF
CDR3 DNA: TGTGCCAGCAGTTTATGGGCGGGGACGAACACTGAAGCTTTCTTT

J gene: TRBJ2-7
D gene: -
V gene: TRBV5-1
clone size: once
CDR3 protein: CASSLAIHLSYEQYF
CDR3 DNA: TGCGCCAGCAGCTTGGCAATACACCTTTCCTACGAGCAGTACTTC

J gene: TRBJ1-4
D gene: -
V gene: TRBV25-1
clone size: -
CDR3 protein: CASSELGEGRTNEKLFF
CDR3 DNA: TGTGCCAGCAGTGAATTAGGTGAGGGACGAACTAATGAAAAACTGTTTTTT

J gene: TRBJ1-5
D gene: -
V gene: TRBV28
clone size: -
CDR3 protein: CASSDNRVLGNQPQHF
CDR3 DNA: TGTGCCAGCAGTGATAACAGGGTTTTGGGCAATCAGCCCCAGCATTTT

J gene: TRBJ2-7
D gene: TRBD2
V gene: TRBV4-2
clone size: -
CDR3 protein: CASSHLAGESYEQYF
CDR3 DNA: TGTGCCAGCAGCCATCTAGCGGGAGAGTCCTACGAGCAGTACTTC

J gene: TRBJ1-5
D gene: -
V gene: TRBV19
clone size: -
CDR3 protein: CASRESGNQPQHF
CDR3 DNA: TGTGCCAGTAGGGAGTCGGGAAATCAGCCCCAGCATTTT

J gene: TRBJ1-4
D gene: -
V gene: TRBV4-1
clone size: once
CDR3 protein: CASSQDMGGGYEKLFF
CDR3 DNA: TGCGCCAGCAGCCAAGATATGGGGGGCGGATATGAAAAACTGTTTTTT

J gene: TRBJ2-2
D gene: -
V gene: TRBV30
clone size: -
CDR3 protein: CAWSSVIRGTGELFF
CDR3 DNA: TGTGCCTGGAGTTCAGTAATTCGGGGGACCGGGGAGCTGTTTTTT

J gene: TRBJ1-6
D gene: -
V gene: TRBV28
clone size: -
CDR3 protein: CASSTRQVSPLHF
CDR3 DNA: TGTGCCAGCAGTACCAGACAGGTTTCACCCCTCCACTTT

J gene: TRBJ2-7
D gene: -
V gene: TRBV10-3
clone size: -
CDR3 protein: CAISAGLSYEQYF
CDR3 DNA: TGTGCCATCAGTGCGGGGCTATCCTACGAGCAGTACTTC

J gene: TRBJ1-1
D gene: -
V gene: TRBV5-1
clone size: -
CDR3 protein: CASRTLRVPGTEAFF
CDR3 DNA: TGCGCCAGCAGGACCCTCAGGGTTCCCGGCACTGAAGCTTTCTTT

J gene: TRBJ2-5
D gene: -
V gene: TRBV28
clone size: -
CDR3 protein: CASRLGGTGEETQYF
CDR3 DNA: TGTGCCAGCAGGCTAGGGGGAACGGGTGAAGAGACCCAGTACTTC

J gene: TRBJ1-1
D gene: -
V gene: TRBV5-1
clone size: few
CDR3 protein: CASSVTPRTEAFF
CDR3 DNA: TGCGCCAGCAGCGTGACCCCGCGCACTGAAGCTTTCTTT